A single sample gave rise to the 5 T cell receptor beta chains below, sequenced in a study of shared clonotypes between healthy human individuals. The data were produced by immunoSEQ multiplex PCR, yet TCRdb's version contains in-frame clones alone and is incomplete. The sample includes about 2 million clones, 85% to 95% of them seen just once. Sequencing was carried out using naive CD4+ T cells sorted from blood. Regarding subset: CD45RA+ positively selected. All receptors come from a man between 18 and 29 years old in good health.

The J gene is TRBJ2-1, the V gene TRBV30; maybe TRBD2 (6 bases). With 6 bases removed from V and 9 bases from J, the gap between germline ends came to 18 bases. The germline V gene encodes CDR1 GTSNPN and CDR2 SVGIG (reference sequence). The CDR3 contains 13 residues. The DNA of the CDR3 is TGTGCCTGTCAGGTCGGGGGAGCGGTTGAGCAGTTCTTC. This gives the protein CACQVGGAVEQFF.

The chain combines TRBV11-2 with TRBJ2-5, with D possibly TRBD1 on 6 matching bases. Trimming cost V 3 bases and J 1 base, with 9 bases left between them. This CDR3 comprises 14 residues. Germline V lookup: CDR1 SGHAT, CDR2 FQNNGV. The CDR3 region is CASSFSRGQETQYF. The CDR3 DNA sequence: TGTGCCAGCAGCTTCTCCAGGGGCCAAGAGACCCAGTACTTC.

V gene TRBV6-5 combines with J gene TRBJ1-2; D unresolved. Germline CDR1 MNHEY, CDR2 SVGAGI. Trimming took off 6 bases at V and 7 bases at J, with 18 bases between the two ends. This CDR3 comprises 14 residues. The CDR3 sequence: CASSYREKWSGYTF. For the CDR3, the DNA is TGTGCCAGCAGCTACCGGGAGAAGTGGTCTGGCTACACCTTC.

V is TRBV5-1 and J is TRBJ2-1; possibly TRBD2 for D (6 bases). Trimming took 0 bases from V and 10 from J, leaving 20 bases between them. The CDR3 spans 16 residues. CDR1 is SGHRS and CDR2 is YFSETQ in the germline V gene. This CDR3 reads CASSLAPSATSGEQFF. CDR3 in DNA: TGCGCCAGCAGCTTGGCACCTAGCGCTACATCAGGGGAGCAGTTCTTC. The entire variable domain, with the rest obtained from reference TRBV5-1 and TRBJ2-1, is as follows: KAGVTQTPRYLIKTRGQQVTLSCSPISGHRSVSWYQQTPGQGLQFLFEYFSETQRNKGNFPGRFSGRQFSNSRSEMNVSTLELGDSALYLCASSLAPSATSGEQFFGPGTRLTVL.

V and J are TRBV7-2 and TRBJ2-2, with TRBD2 matching over 9 bases. The J segment lost 2 bases and the V segment lost 5 bases, leaving 9 bases of the junction unmatched. The germline CDR1 and CDR2 sequences are SGHTA and FQGNSA. The CDR3 totals 17 residues. Here the CDR3 reads CASSPQRLAVNTGELFF. The CDR3 DNA follows: TGTGCCAGCAGCCCCCAGAGACTAGCGGTTAACACCGGGGAGCTGTTTTTT.